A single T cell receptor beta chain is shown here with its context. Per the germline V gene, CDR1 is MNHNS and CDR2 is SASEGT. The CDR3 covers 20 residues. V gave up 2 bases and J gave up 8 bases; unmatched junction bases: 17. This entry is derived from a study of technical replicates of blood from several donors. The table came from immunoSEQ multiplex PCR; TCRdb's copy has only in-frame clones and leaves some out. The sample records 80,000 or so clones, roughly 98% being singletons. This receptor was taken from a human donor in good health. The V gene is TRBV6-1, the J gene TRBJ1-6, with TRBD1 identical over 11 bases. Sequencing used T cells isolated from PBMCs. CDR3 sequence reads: CASSERRTGGTKYSDSPLHF. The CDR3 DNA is TGTGCCAGCAGTGAACGGAGGACAGGGGGCACCAAATATTCGGATTCACCCCTCCACTTT.